One T cell receptor beta chain is described in this entry. Its antigen remains unknown. The data were obtained in a study of long-term antiretroviral therapy in people with HIV. Study-level findings and limits: Collection of the blood, which took place between the mid-2000s and the late 2010s, possibly occurred under older ART regimens.

Sequencing used immunoSEQ v3.0 at survey level. The protocol was immunoSEQ multiplex PCR, while the TCRdb copy is restricted to in-frame clones and leaves out a portion. The sample carries 25,000 to 35,000 clones, 80% recorded once. V gave up 2 bases and J gave up 16 bases; unmatched junction bases: 8. The CDR3 contains 12 residues. Per germline, CDR1 SGHDT and CDR2 YYEEEE. Source: unsorted PBMCs, taken 0.3 years after starting antiretroviral therapy. V and J are TRBV5-6 and TRBJ2-1; TRBD1 matches at 8 bases. The clonotype was recovered from a man aged 35 to 55 with HIV. The CDR3 is CASSFTGGWNFF. CDR3 coding DNA: TGTGCCAGCAGCTTTACAGGGGGGTGGAACTTCTTC.